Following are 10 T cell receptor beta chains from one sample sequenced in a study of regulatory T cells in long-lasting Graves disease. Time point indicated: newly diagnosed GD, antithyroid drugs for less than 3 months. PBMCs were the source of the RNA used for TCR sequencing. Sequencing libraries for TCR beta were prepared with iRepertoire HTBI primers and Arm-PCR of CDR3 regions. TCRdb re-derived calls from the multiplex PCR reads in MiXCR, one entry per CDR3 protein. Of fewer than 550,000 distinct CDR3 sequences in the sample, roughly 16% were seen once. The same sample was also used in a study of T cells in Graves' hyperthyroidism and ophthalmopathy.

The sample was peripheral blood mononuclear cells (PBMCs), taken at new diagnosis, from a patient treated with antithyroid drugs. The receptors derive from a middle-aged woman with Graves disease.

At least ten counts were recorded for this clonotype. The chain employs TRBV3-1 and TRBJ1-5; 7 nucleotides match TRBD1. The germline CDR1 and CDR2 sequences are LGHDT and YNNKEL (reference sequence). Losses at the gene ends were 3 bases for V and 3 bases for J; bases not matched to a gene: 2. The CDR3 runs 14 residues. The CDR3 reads CASSHRGSNQPQHF. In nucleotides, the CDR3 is TGTGCCAGCAGCCACAGGGGGTCCAATCAGCCCCAGCATTTT.

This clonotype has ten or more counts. Here the CDR3 DNA reads TGTGCCAGCAGCCAGGTCGGTAGGAGGGCCATCCCCTATGGCTACACCTTC. Protein sequence: CASSQVGRRAIPYGYTF. The V call is TRBV2, the J call TRBJ1-2; unclear D gene. The germline CDR1 and CDR2 sequences are SNHLY and FYNNEI. CDR3 size: 17 residues. The V end lost 6 bases, the J end lost 4 bases, and 24 bases lay between the germline ends.

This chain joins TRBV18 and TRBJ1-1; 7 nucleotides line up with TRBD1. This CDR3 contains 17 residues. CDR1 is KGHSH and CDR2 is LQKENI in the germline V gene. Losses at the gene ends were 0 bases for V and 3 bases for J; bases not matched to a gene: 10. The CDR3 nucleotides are TGTGCCAGCTCACCACCGGGACAGTTGGCCGTGGACACTGAAGCTTTCTTT. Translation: CASSPPGQLAVDTEAFF.

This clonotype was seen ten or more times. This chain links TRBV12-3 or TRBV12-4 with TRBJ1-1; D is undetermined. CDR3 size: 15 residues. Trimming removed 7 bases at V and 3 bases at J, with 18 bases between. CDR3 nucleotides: TGTGCCAGCACCCCCGGGTTTTCCTTCTACACTGAAGCTTTCTTT. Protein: CASTPGFSFYTEAFF.

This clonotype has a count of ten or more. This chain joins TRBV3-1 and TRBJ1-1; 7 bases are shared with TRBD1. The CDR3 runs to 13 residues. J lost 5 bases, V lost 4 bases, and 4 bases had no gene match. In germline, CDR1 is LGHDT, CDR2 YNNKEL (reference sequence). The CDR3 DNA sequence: TGTGCCAGCAGCCGTGGACAGGTAACTGAAGCTTTCTTT. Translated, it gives CASSRGQVTEAFF.

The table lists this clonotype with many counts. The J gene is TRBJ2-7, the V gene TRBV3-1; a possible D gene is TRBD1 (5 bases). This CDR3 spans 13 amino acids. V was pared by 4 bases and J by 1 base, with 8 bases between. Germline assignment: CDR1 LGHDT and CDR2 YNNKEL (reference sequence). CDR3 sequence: CASSPTDSYEQYF. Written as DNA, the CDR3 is TGTGCCAGCAGCCCGACAGATTCCTACGAGCAGTACTTC.

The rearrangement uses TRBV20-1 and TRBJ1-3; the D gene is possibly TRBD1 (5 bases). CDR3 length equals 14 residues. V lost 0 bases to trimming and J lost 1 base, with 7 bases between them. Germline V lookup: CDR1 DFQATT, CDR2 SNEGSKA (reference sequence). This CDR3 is CSAREGVSGNTIYF. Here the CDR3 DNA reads TGCAGTGCTAGAGAGGGGGTATCTGGAAACACCATATATTTT.

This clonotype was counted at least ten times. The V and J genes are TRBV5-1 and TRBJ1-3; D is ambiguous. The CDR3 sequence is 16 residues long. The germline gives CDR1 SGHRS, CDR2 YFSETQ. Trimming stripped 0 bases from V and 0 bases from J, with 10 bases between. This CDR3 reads CASSLEFLDSGNTIYF. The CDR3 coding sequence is TGCGCCAGCAGCTTGGAATTCCTGGACTCTGGAAACACCATATATTTT.

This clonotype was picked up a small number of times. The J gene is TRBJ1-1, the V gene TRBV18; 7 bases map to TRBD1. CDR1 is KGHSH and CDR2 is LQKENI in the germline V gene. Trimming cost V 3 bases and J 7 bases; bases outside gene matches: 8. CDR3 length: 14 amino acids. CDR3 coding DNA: TGTGCCAGCTCACCTCAGGGGGTCTACTTTGAAGCTTTCTTT. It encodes CASSPQGVYFEAFF.

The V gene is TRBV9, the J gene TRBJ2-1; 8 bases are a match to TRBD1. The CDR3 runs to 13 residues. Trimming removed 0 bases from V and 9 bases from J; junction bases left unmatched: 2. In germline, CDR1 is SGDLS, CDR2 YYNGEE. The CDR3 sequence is CASSVGTGLEQFF. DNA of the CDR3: TGTGCCAGCAGCGTAGGGACAGGGCTTGAGCAGTTCTTC.